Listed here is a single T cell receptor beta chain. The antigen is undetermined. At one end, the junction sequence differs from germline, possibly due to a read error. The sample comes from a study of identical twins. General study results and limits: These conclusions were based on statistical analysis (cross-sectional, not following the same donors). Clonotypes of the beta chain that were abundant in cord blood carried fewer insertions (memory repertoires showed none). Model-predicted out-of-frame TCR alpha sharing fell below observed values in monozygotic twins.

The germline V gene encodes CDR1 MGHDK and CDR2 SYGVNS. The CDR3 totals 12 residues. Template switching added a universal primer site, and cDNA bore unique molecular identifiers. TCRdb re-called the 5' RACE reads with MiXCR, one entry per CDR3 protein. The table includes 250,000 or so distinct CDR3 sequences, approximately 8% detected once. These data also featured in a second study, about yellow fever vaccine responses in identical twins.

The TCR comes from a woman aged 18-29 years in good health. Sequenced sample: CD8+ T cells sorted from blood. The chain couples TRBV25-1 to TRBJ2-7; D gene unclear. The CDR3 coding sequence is TGTGCCAGCAGTGGCTCCTCCTACGGGCAGTACTTC. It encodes CASSGSSYGQYF.